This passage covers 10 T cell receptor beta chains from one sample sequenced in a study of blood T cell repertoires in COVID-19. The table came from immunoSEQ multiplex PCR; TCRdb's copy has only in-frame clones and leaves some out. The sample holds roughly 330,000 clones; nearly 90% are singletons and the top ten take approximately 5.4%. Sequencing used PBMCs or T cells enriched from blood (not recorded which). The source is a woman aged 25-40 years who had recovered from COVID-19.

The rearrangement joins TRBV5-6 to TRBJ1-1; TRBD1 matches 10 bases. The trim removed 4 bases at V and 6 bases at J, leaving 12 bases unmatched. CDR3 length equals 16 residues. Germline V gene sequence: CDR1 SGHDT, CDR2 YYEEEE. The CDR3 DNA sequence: TGTGCCAGCAGCCGAGACAGGGGGCCTCTTTGGGCTGAAGCTTTCTTT. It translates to CASSRDRGPLWAEAFF.

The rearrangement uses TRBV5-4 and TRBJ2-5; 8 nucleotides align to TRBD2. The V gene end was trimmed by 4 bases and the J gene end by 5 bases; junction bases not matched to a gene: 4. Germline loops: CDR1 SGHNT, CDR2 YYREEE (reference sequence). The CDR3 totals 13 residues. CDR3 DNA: TGTGCCAGCAGCCACGGGGGGGAGGAGACCCAGTACTTC. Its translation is CASSHGGEETQYF.

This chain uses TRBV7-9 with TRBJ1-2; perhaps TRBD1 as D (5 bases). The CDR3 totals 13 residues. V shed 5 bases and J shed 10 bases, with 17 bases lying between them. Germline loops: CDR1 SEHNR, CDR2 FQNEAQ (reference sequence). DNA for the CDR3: TGTGCCAGCAGCCTAGACGGGGGAGGTTCCTACACCTTC. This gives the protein CASSLDGGGSYTF.

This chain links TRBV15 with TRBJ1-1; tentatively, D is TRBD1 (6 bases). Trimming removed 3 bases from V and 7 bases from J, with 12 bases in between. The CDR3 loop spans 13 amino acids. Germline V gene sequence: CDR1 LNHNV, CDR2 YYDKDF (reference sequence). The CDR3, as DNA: TGTGCCACCAGCAGGGGGGCCAAGGTTGAAGCTTTCTTT. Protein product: CATSRGAKVEAFF. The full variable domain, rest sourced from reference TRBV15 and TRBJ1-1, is DAMVIQNPRYQVTQFGKPVTLSCSQTLNHNVMYWYQQKSSQAPKLLFHYYDKDFNNEADTPDNFQSRRPNTSFCFLDIRSPGLGDTAMYLCATSRGAKVEAFFGQGTRLTVV.

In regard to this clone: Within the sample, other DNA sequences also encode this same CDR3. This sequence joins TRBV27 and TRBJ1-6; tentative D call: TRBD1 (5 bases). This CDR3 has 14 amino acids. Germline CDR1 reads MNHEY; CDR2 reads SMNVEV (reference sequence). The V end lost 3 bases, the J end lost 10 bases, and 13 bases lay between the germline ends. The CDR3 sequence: CASSFGQGGSPLHF. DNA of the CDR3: TGTGCCAGCAGTTTTGGGCAGGGAGGCTCACCCCTCCACTTT.

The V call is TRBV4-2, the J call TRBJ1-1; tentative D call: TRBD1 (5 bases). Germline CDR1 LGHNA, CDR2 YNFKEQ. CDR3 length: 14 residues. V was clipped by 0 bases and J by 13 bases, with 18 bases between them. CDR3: CASSQEGPQARGFF. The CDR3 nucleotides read TGTGCCAGCAGCCAAGAGGGGCCTCAAGCAAGGGGTTTCTTT.

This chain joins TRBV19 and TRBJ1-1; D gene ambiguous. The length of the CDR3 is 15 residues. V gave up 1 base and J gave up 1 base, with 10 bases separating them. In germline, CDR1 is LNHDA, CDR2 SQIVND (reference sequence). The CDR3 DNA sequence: TGTGCCAGTAGTATAGGTCGACCGGGGAACACTGAAGCTTTCTTT. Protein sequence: CASSIGRPGNTEAFF.

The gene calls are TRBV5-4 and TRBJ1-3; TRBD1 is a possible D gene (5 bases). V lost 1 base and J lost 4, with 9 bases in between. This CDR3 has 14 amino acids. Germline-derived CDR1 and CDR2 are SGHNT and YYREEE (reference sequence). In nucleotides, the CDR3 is TGTGCCAGCAGCTTGTGGGGCGCGGGAAACACCATATATTTT. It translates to CASSLWGAGNTIYF. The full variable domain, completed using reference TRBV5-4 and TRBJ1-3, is ETGVTQSPTHLIKTRGQQVTLRCSSQSGHNTVSWYQQALGQGPQFIFQYYREEENGRGNFPPRFSGLQFPNYSSELNVNALELDDSALYLCASSLWGAGNTIYFGEGSWLTVV.

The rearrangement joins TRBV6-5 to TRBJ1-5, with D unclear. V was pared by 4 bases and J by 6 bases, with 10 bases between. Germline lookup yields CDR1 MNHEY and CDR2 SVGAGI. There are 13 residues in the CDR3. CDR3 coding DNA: TGTGCCAGCAGTTCCTCACGGAGTCAGCCCCAGCATTTT. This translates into CASSSSRSQPQHF.

CDR3 loop: CASSPPTRVNIQYF. CDR3 nucleotides: TGTGCCAGCTCACCACCGACTCGGGTAAACATTCAGTACTTC. The chain employs TRBV18 and TRBJ2-4; D unclear. This CDR3 spans 14 amino acids. V shed 0 bases and J shed 6 bases, with 9 bases lying between them. Germline V gene lookup returns CDR1 KGHSH and CDR2 LQKENI.